This T cell receptor (beta chain) comes out of a study of Tregs in tolerant kidney transplant recipients. Study results and caveats: This study did not directly address biological reproducibility. Activated donor B cell expansion appeared to reveal the most relevant donor-specific TCRbeta repertoire.

Germline V gene sequence: CDR1 LGHNA, CDR2 YSLEER. Trimming shortened V by 0 bases and J by 6 bases, and 6 bases separated the two germline ends. CDR3 length: 13 residues. TCRdb's copy holds only in-frame clones and misses some; the assay was immunoSEQ multiplex PCR. This sample has over 60,000 clones, with 84% found just once. Comment on this clone: Its specificity is not known.

Sequences were obtained from CD4+ T cells from blood. This clonotype was sampled from a human donor in good health. This chain joins TRBV4-3 and TRBJ2-1; D ambiguous. In DNA, the CDR3 is TGCGCCAGCAGCCAAGATCTACCCAATGAGCAGTTCTTC. Translated, it gives CASSQDLPNEQFF.